This TCR beta chain derives from a study of T cell responses to AZD1222 COVID-19 vaccine. Profiled with immunoSEQ multiplex PCR; TCRdb holds only in-frame clones, not every one. The table has tens of thousands of clones, 84% seen once. Germline trimming cut 4 bases from V and 1 base from J; bases unmatched to any gene: 4. This CDR3 is built from 14 residues. Germline V gives CDR1 SGHRS, CDR2 YFSETQ. This clonotype originated in an adult in good health. Material: peripheral blood, obtained on day 0 of AZD1222 vaccination. The J gene is TRBJ1-1, the V gene TRBV5-1; 7 bases fit TRBD1. CDR3 sequence: CASSPGTENTEAFF. The CDR3 bases are TGCGCCAGCAGCCCAGGGACAGAGAACACTGAAGCTTTCTTT.